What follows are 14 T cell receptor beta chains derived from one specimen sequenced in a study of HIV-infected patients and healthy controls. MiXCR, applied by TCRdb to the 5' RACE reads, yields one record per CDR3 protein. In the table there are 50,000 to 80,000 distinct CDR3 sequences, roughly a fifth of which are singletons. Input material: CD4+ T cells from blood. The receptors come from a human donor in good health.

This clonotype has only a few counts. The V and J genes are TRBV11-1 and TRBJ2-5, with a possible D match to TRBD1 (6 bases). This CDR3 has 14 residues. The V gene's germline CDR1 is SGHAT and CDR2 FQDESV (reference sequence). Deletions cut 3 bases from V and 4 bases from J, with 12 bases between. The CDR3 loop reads CASSFRTEAETQYF. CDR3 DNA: TGTGCCAGCAGCTTCCGGACAGAGGCAGAGACCCAGTACTTC.

The CDR3 region has the DNA TGTGCCAGCAGTTCTGGACAGGTCAGGGAGGCTTTCTTT. As protein: CASSSGQVREAFF. The J gene is TRBJ1-1, the V gene TRBV6-5; TRBD1 matches 7 bases. With V trimmed by 4 bases and J by 11 bases, 10 bases remained unmatched. This CDR3 is built from 13 residues. Germline V CDR1 and CDR2: MNHEY, SVGAGI.

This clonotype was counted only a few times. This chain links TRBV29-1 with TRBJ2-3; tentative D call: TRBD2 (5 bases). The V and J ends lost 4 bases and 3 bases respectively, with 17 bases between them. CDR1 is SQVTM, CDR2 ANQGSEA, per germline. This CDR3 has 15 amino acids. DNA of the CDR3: TGCAGCGTTGCGGGCGGGCCCTTGGGGACAGATACGCAGTATTTT. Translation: CSVAGGPLGTDTQYF.

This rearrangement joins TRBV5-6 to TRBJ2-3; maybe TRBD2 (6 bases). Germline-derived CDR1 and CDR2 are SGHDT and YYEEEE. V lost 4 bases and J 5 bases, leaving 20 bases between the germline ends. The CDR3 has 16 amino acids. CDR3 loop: CASSEGLVSGGDTQYF. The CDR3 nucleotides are TGTGCCAGCAGCGAGGGACTTGTCAGTGGCGGAGATACGCAGTATTTT. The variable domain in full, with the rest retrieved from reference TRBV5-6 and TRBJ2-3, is DAGVTQSPTHLIKTRGQQVTLRCSPKSGHDTVSWYQQALGQGPQFIFQYYEEEERQRGNFPDRFSGHQFPNYSSELNVNALLLGDSALYLCASSEGLVSGGDTQYFGPGTRLTVL.

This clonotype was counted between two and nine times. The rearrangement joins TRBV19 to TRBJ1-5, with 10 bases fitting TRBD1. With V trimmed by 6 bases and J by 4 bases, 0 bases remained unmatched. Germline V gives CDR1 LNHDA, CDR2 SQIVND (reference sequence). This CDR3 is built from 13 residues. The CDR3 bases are TGTGCCAGTAGGGGACAGGGGAATCAGCCCCAGCATTTT. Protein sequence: CASRGQGNQPQHF. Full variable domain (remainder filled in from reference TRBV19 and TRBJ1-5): DGGITQSPKYLFRKEGQNVTLSCEQNLNHDAMYWYRQDPGQGLRLIYYSQIVNDFQKGDIAEGYSVSREKKESFPLTVTSAQKNPTAFYLCASRGQGNQPQHFGDGTRLSIL.

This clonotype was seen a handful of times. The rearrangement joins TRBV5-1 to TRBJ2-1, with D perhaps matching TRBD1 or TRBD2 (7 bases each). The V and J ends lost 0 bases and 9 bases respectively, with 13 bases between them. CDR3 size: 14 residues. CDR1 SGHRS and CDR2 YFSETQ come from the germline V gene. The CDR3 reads CASSLAQGEGEQFF. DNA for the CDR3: TGCGCCAGCAGCTTGGCTCAGGGGGAGGGTGAGCAGTTCTTC.

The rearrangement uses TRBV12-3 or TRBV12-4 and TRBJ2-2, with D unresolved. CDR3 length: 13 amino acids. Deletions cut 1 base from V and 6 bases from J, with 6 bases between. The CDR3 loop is CASSLGRAGELFF. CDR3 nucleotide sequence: TGTGCCAGCAGTTTAGGTCGAGCCGGGGAGCTGTTTTTT.

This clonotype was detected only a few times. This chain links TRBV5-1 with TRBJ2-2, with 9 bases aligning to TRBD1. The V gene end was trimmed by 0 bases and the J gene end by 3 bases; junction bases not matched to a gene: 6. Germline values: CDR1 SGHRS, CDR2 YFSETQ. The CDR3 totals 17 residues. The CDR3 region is CASSLGPDRGDTGELFF. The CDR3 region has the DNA TGCGCCAGCAGCTTGGGTCCGGACAGGGGCGACACCGGGGAGCTGTTTTTT.

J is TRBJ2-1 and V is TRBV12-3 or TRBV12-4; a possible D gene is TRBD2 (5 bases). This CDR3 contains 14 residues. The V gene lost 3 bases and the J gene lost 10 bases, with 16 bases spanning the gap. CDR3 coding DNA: TGTGCCAGCAGTTTGACAACCGGACTGCGGGAGCAGTTCTTC. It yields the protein CASSLTTGLREQFF.

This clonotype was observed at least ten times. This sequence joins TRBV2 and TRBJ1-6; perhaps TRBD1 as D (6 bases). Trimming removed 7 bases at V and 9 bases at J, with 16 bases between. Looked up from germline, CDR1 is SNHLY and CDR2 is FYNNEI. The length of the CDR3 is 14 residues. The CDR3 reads CASKGDWGGSPLHF. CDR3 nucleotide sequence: TGTGCCAGCAAGGGGGATTGGGGCGGTTCACCCCTCCACTTT.

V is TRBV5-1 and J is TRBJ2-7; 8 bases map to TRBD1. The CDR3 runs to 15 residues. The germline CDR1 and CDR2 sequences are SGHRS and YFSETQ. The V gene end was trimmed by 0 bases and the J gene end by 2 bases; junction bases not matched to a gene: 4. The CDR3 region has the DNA TGCGCCAGCAGCTTGGCCTGGACAGGGCCCTACGAGCAGTACTTC. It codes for CASSLAWTGPYEQYF.

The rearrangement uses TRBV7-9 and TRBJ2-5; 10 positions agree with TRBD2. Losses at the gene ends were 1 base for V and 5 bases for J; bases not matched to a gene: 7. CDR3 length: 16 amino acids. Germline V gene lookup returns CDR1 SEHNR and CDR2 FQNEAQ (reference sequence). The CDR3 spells CASSLEMGLAMETQYF. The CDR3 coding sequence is TGTGCCAGCAGCTTAGAGATGGGACTAGCGATGGAGACCCAGTACTTC.

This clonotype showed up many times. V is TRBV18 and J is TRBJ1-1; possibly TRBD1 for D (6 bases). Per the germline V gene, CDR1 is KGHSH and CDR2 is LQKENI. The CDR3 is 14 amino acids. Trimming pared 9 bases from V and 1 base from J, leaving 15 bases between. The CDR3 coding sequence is TGTGCCAGTACCTTAGGACAGACGAACACTGAAGCTTTCTTT. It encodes CASTLGQTNTEAFF.

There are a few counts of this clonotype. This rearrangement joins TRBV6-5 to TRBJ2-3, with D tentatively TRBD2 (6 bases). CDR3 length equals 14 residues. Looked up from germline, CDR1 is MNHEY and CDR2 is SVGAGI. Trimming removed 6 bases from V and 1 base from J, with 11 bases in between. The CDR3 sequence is CASSPAGRTDTQYF. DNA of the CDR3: TGTGCCAGCAGCCCCGCGGGACGCACAGATACGCAGTATTTT.